The TCR beta chain described here comes from a study of identifying expanded T cells in peripheral blood. Notes on the study in general: Across healthy donors, higher total template counts meant significantly greater approximately 2-week count variance. About 1.2 clones differed between technical replicates, versus around 15 and 18 over time.

Trimming took off 7 bases at V and 1 base at J, with 14 bases between the two ends. Looked up from germline, CDR1 is LNHDA and CDR2 is SQIVND (reference sequence). The CDR3 spans 15 residues. No infections or other immune events were documented during collection. Remarks on this clone: Its matching antigen is unknown.

Profiling relied on immunoSEQ multiplex PCR, and the TCRdb table lists in-frame clones only, not all of them. The table shows 70,000 to 95,000 clones, with 70% to 90% occurring only once. The sequenced sample was blood. The genes are TRBV19 and TRBJ1-3; D call uncertain. This receptor was obtained from a person aged 18-70 years in good health. The CDR3 region is CASTRHKGSGNTIYF. The CDR3 DNA reads TGTGCCAGTACCCGACATAAGGGTTCTGGAAACACCATATATTTT. The full variable domain, with the rest looked up from reference TRBV19 and TRBJ1-3, is DGGITQSPKYLFRKEGQNVTLSCEQNLNHDAMYWYRQDPGQGLRLIYYSQIVNDFQKGDIAEGYSVSREKKESFPLTVTSAQKNPTAFYLCASTRHKGSGNTIYFGEGSWLTVV.